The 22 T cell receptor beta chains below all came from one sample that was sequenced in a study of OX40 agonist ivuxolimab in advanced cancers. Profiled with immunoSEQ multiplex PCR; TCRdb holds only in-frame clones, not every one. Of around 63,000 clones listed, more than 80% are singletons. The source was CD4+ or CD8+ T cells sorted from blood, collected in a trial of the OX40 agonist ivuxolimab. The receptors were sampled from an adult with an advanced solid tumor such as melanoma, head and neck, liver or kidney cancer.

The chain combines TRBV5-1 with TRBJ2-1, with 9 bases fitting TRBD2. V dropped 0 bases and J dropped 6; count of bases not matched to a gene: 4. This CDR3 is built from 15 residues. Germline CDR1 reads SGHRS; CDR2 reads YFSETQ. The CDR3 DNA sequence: TGCGCCAGCAGCTTGGGCCCTAGCGGGGCCAATGAGCAGTTCTTC. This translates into CASSLGPSGANEQFF.

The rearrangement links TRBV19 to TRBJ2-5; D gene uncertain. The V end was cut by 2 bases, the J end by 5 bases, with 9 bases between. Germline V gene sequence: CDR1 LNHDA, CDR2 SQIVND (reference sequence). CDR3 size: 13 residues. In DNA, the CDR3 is TGTGCCAGTAGTATACGTGGGCGTGAGACCCAGTACTTC. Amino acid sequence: CASSIRGRETQYF. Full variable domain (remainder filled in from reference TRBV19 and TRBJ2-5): DGGITQSPKYLFRKEGQNVTLSCEQNLNHDAMYWYRQDPGQGLRLIYYSQIVNDFQKGDIAEGYSVSREKKESFPLTVTSAQKNPTAFYLCASSIRGRETQYFGPGTRLLVL.

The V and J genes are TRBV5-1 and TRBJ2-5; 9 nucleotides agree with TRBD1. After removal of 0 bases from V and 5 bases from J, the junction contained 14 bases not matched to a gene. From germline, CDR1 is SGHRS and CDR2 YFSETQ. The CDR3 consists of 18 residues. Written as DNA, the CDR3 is TGCGCCAGCAGCTTGGGTCTCTCCGGGACAGGGAATGTGGAGACCCAGTACTTC. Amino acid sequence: CASSLGLSGTGNVETQYF.

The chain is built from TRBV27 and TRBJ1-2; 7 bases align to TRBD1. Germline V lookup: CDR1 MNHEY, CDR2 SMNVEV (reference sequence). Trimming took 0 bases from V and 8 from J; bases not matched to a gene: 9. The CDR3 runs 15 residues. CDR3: CASSLSRDSRWGYTF. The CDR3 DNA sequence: TGTGCCAGCAGTTTATCCCGGGACAGCCGCTGGGGCTACACCTTC.

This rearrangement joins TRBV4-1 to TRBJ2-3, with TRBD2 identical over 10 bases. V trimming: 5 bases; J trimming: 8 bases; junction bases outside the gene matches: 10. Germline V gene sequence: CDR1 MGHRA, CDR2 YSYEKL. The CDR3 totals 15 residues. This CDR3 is CASSSSGGGASTQYF. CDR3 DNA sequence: TGCGCCAGCAGCTCTAGCGGGGGAGGGGCCAGTACGCAGTATTTT.

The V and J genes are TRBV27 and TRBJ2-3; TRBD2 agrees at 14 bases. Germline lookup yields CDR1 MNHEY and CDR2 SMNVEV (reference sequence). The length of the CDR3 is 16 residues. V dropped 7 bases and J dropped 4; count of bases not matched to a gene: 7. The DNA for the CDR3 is TGTGCCAGCAAGGGGACTAGCGGGAGTCGTCCAGATACGCAGTATTTT. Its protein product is CASKGTSGSRPDTQYF.

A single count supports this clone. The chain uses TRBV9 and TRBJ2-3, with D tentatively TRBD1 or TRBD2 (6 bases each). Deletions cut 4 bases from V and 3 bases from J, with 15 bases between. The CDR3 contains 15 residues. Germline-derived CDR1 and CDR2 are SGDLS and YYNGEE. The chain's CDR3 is CASSPRGGLTDTQYF. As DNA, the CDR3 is TGTGCCAGCAGCCCAAGAGGGGGGCTTACAGATACGCAGTATTTT.

The CDR3 bases are TGTGCCAGCAGCTCAGGGGCGGTACGCCAAGAGACCCAGTACTTC. Its protein product is CASSSGAVRQETQYF. This chain joins TRBV7-9 and TRBJ2-5; a possible D gene is TRBD1 (6 bases). Per germline, CDR1 SEHNR and CDR2 FQNEAQ (reference sequence). This CDR3 comprises 15 residues. Trimming shortened V by 4 bases and J by 1 base, and 13 bases separated the two germline ends.

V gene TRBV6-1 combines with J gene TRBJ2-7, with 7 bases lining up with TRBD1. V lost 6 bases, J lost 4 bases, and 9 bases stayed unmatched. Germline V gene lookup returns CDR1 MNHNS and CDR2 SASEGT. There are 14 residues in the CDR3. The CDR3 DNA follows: TGTGCCAGCAGGCACGTTACAGGGGCTTACGAGCAGTACTTC. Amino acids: CASRHVTGAYEQYF.

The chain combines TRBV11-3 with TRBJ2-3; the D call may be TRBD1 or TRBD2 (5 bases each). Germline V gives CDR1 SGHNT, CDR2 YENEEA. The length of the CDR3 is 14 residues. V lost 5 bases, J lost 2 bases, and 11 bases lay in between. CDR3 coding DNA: TGTGCCAGCAGCCCCGGGACCCCCACAGATACGCAGTATTTT. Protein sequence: CASSPGTPTDTQYF.

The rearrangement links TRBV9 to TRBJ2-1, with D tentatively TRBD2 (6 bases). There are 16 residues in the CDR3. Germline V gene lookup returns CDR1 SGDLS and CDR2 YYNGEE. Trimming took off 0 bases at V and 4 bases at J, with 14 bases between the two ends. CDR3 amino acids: CASSVGLLAEYNEQFF. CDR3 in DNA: TGTGCCAGCAGCGTAGGTCTATTAGCGGAGTACAATGAGCAGTTCTTC.

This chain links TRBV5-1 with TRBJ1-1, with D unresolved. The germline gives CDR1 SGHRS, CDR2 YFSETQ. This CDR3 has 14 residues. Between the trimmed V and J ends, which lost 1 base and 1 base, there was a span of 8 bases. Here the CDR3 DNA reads TGCGCCAGCAGCTTGATACAACAGAACACTGAAGCTTTCTTT. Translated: CASSLIQQNTEAFF.

This chain's CDR3 is CASSRTGGDEQFF. The CDR3 bases are TGTGCCAGCAGCCGGACAGGGGGGGATGAGCAGTTCTTC. The chain links TRBV7-9 to TRBJ2-1; 10 bases are shared with TRBD1. The CDR3 runs 13 residues. Germline values: CDR1 SEHNR, CDR2 FQNEAQ (reference sequence). Trimming cost V 5 bases and J 8 bases; bases outside gene matches: 3.

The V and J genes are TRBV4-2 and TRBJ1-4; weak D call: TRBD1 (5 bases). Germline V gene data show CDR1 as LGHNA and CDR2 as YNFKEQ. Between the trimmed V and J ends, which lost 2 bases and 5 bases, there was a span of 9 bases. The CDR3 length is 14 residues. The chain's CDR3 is CASSQRGRNEKLFF. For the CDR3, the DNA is TGTGCCAGCAGCCAAAGGGGCCGAAATGAAAAACTGTTTTTT.

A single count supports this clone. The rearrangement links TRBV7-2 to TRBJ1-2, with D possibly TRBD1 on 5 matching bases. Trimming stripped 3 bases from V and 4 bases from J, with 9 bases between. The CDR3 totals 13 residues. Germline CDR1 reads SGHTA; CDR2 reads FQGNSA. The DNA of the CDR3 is TGTGCCAGCAGCTTCGGGGACCCCTATGGCTACACCTTC. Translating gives CASSFGDPYGYTF.

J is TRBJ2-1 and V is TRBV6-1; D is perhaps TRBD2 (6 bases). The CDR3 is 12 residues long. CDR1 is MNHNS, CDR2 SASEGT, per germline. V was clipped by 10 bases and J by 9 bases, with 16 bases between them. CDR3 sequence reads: CATPSLGGEQFF. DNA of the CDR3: TGTGCCACCCCTTCCTTGGGGGGTGAGCAGTTCTTC.

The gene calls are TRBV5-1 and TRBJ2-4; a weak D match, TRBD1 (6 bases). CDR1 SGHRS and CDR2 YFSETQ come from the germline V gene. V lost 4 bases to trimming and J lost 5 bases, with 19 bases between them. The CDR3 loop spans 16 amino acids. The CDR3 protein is CASSNQHGGTENIQYF. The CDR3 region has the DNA TGCGCCAGCAGCAACCAACATGGGGGCACTGAAAACATTCAGTACTTC. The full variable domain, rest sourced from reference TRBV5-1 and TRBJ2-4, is KAGVTQTPRYLIKTRGQQVTLSCSPISGHRSVSWYQQTPGQGLQFLFEYFSETQRNKGNFPGRFSGRQFSNSRSEMNVSTLELGDSALYLCASSNQHGGTENIQYFGAGTRLSVL.

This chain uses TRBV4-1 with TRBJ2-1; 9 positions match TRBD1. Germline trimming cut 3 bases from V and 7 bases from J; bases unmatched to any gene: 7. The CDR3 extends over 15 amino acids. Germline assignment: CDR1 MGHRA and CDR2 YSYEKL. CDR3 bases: TGCGCCAGCAGCCACCCATACAGGGGGCTGAATGAGCAGTTCTTC. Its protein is CASSHPYRGLNEQFF.

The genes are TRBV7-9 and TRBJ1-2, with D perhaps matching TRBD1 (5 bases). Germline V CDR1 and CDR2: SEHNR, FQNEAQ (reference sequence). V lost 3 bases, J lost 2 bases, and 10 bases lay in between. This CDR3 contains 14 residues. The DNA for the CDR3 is TGTGCCAGCAGCTTCTCAGGGTCAAACTATGGCTACACCTTC. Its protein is CASSFSGSNYGYTF.

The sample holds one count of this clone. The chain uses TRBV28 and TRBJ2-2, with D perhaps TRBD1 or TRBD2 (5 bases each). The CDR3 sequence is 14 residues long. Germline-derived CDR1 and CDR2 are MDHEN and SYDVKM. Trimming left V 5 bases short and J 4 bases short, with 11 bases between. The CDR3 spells CASSTNGGTGELFF. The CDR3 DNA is TGTGCCAGCAGTACCAATGGGGGCACCGGGGAGCTGTTTTTT.

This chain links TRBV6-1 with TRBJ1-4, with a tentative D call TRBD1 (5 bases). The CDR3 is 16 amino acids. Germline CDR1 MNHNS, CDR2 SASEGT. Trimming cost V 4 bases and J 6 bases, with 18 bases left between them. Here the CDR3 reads CASSVFAGTDDEKLFF. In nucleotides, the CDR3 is TGTGCCAGCAGTGTATTCGCCGGGACGGACGATGAAAAACTGTTTTTT.

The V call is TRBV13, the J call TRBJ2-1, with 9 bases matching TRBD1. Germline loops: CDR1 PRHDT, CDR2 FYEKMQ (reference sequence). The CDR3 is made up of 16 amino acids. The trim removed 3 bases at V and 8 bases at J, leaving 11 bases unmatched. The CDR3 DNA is TGTGCCAGCAGCTTGGGTAGGGGACAGGGCTTGGATGAGCAGTTCTTC. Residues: CASSLGRGQGLDEQFF.